This is a list of T cell receptor beta chains from one sample in a study of T cell repertoires in cytomegalovirus infection. These receptors are not linked to any known antigen. One entry per CDR3 protein, called by TCRdb with MiXCR from the reads. The data hold fewer than 850,000 distinct CDR3 sequences, with 25% to 35% observed a single time. This material consisted of cultured CD8+ T cells from PBMCs, taken from culture after CMV antigen stimulation. All receptors come from a human donor in good health (CMV status not recorded). Some clones in this sample may be carry-over from other donors' samples. CDR3s include the opening cysteine and the closing phenylalanine or tryptophan. The D gene is left open where the match is weak. The size entry is marked missing in some rows and otherwise reads once, few, many or a size class.

v_call: TRBV7-9; j_call: TRBJ2-3; clone_size: many; d_call: .; cdr3_nt: TGTGCCAGCAGCCCCTCGAAATGGGGGGGGCACACAGATACGCAGTATTTT; cdr3_aa: CASSPSKWGGHTDTQYF
v_call: TRBV27; j_call: TRBJ1-1; clone_size: .; d_call: .; cdr3_nt: TGTGCCAGCAGTCTCTCCCCCTACACGAACACTGAAGCTTTCTTT; cdr3_aa: CASSLSPYTNTEAFF
v_call: TRBV27; j_call: TRBJ1-5; clone_size: .; d_call: .; cdr3_nt: TGTGCCAGCAGTGCCCTAACGGGGAACAGCAATCAGCCCCAGCATTTT; cdr3_aa: CASSALTGNSNQPQHF
v_call: TRBV7-3; j_call: TRBJ2-2; clone_size: few; d_call: TRBD1; cdr3_nt: TGTGCCAGCAGCAAAGATCGGGACAGGGGCACCGGGGAGCTGTTTTTT; cdr3_aa: CASSKDRDRGTGELFF
v_call: TRBV19; j_call: TRBJ2-6; clone_size: many; d_call: .; cdr3_nt: TGTGCCAGTAGTATAGCGGGCTCTGGGGCCAACGTCCTGACTTTC; cdr3_aa: CASSIAGSGANVLTF
v_call: TRBV12-3/TRBV12-4; j_call: TRBJ2-5; clone_size: few; d_call: .; cdr3_nt: TGTGCCAGCAGTTTAACGGCTAGTAATGTTATAGAGACCCAGTACTTC; cdr3_aa: CASSLTASNVIETQYF
v_call: TRBV10-3; j_call: TRBJ2-7; clone_size: few; d_call: .; cdr3_nt: TGTGCCATCAGTGGAGAGACCGGGAGCTCCTCCTACGAGCAGTACTTC; cdr3_aa: CAISGETGSSSYEQYF
v_call: TRBV28; j_call: TRBJ1-1; clone_size: .; d_call: .; cdr3_nt: TGTGCCAGTTTGGACGGTGAAGCTTTCTTT; cdr3_aa: CASLDGEAFF
v_call: TRBV6-1; j_call: TRBJ1-4; clone_size: .; d_call: .; cdr3_nt: TGTGCCAGCAGCCAGGGCCCGGGGAAGTACGGGACTAATGAAAAACTGTTTTTT; cdr3_aa: CASSQGPGKYGTNEKLFF
v_call: TRBV4-1; j_call: TRBJ1-2; clone_size: few; d_call: TRBD1; cdr3_nt: TGCGCCAGCAGCCAATTTCCTACTGAGACAGGGGCTAACTATGGCTACACCTTC; cdr3_aa: CASSQFPTETGANYGYTF
v_call: TRBV6-2/TRBV6-3; j_call: TRBJ2-1; clone_size: .; d_call: .; cdr3_nt: TGTGCCAGCAGTCGAAGTCCCTACAATGAGCAGTTCTTC; cdr3_aa: CASSRSPYNEQFF
v_call: TRBV7-8; j_call: TRBJ1-3; clone_size: few; d_call: .; cdr3_nt: TGTGCCAGCAGCCCTACGCCGCTCTCTGGAAACACCATATATTTT; cdr3_aa: CASSPTPLSGNTIYF
v_call: TRBV7-9; j_call: TRBJ1-2; clone_size: .; d_call: .; cdr3_nt: TGTGCCAGCAGCTTGCCTACAGGGCCCCGGAATGGCTACACCTTC; cdr3_aa: CASSLPTGPRNGYTF
v_call: TRBV6-5; j_call: TRBJ2-1; clone_size: few; d_call: .; cdr3_nt: TGTGCCAGCAGTTACTCGGGCAGGTGGGATGAGCAGTTCTTC; cdr3_aa: CASSYSGRWDEQFF
v_call: TRBV6-1; j_call: TRBJ2-1; clone_size: few; d_call: .; cdr3_nt: TGTGCCAGCAGTGAGAGGCTGAATGAGCAGTTCTTC; cdr3_aa: CASSERLNEQFF
v_call: TRBV29-1; j_call: TRBJ1-1; clone_size: .; d_call: .; cdr3_nt: TGCAGCGTTAGGAAGGGCACTGAAGCTTTCTTT; cdr3_aa: CSVRKGTEAFF
v_call: TRBV28; j_call: TRBJ1-5; clone_size: .; d_call: .; cdr3_nt: TGTGCCAGCAGTTTATTAGGGGCAGGCGACGCCCAAGGGCCCCAGCATTTT; cdr3_aa: CASSLLGAGDAQGPQHF
v_call: TRBV28; j_call: TRBJ1-4; clone_size: once; d_call: .; cdr3_nt: TGTGCCAGCAGTTTAAGCCCAGGGGATTTGGATGAAAAACTGTTTTTT; cdr3_aa: CASSLSPGDLDEKLFF
v_call: TRBV10-3; j_call: TRBJ1-1; clone_size: many; d_call: .; cdr3_nt: TGTGCCATGGGAGCCAGCATGAACACTGAAGCTTTCTTT; cdr3_aa: CAMGASMNTEAFF
v_call: TRBV7-9; j_call: TRBJ1-1; clone_size: few; d_call: TRBD1; cdr3_nt: TGTGCCAGCAGCCTACCGACAGGGATCGGCCCCGCCTTT; cdr3_aa: CASSLPTGIGPAF
v_call: TRBV4-1; j_call: TRBJ1-2; clone_size: .; d_call: TRBD1; cdr3_nt: TGCGCCAGCAGCCAAGGACAGGGGGTCGAGAACTATGGCTACACCTTC; cdr3_aa: CASSQGQGVENYGYTF
v_call: TRBV14; j_call: TRBJ2-1; clone_size: .; d_call: .; cdr3_nt: TGTGCCAGCAGCCTTTCAGAGAACCCCAATGAGCAGTTCTTC; cdr3_aa: CASSLSENPNEQFF
v_call: TRBV6-5; j_call: TRBJ1-1; clone_size: many; d_call: .; cdr3_nt: TGTGCCAGCAGTTACTCGGCAGTAGCAGAGATGAACACTGAAGCTTTCTTT; cdr3_aa: CASSYSAVAEMNTEAFF
v_call: TRBV15; j_call: TRBJ2-6; clone_size: .; d_call: .; cdr3_nt: TGTGCCACCAGCAGAGGCGGGACAAGACTCTCTGGGGCCAACGTCCTGACTTTC; cdr3_aa: CATSRGGTRLSGANVLTF